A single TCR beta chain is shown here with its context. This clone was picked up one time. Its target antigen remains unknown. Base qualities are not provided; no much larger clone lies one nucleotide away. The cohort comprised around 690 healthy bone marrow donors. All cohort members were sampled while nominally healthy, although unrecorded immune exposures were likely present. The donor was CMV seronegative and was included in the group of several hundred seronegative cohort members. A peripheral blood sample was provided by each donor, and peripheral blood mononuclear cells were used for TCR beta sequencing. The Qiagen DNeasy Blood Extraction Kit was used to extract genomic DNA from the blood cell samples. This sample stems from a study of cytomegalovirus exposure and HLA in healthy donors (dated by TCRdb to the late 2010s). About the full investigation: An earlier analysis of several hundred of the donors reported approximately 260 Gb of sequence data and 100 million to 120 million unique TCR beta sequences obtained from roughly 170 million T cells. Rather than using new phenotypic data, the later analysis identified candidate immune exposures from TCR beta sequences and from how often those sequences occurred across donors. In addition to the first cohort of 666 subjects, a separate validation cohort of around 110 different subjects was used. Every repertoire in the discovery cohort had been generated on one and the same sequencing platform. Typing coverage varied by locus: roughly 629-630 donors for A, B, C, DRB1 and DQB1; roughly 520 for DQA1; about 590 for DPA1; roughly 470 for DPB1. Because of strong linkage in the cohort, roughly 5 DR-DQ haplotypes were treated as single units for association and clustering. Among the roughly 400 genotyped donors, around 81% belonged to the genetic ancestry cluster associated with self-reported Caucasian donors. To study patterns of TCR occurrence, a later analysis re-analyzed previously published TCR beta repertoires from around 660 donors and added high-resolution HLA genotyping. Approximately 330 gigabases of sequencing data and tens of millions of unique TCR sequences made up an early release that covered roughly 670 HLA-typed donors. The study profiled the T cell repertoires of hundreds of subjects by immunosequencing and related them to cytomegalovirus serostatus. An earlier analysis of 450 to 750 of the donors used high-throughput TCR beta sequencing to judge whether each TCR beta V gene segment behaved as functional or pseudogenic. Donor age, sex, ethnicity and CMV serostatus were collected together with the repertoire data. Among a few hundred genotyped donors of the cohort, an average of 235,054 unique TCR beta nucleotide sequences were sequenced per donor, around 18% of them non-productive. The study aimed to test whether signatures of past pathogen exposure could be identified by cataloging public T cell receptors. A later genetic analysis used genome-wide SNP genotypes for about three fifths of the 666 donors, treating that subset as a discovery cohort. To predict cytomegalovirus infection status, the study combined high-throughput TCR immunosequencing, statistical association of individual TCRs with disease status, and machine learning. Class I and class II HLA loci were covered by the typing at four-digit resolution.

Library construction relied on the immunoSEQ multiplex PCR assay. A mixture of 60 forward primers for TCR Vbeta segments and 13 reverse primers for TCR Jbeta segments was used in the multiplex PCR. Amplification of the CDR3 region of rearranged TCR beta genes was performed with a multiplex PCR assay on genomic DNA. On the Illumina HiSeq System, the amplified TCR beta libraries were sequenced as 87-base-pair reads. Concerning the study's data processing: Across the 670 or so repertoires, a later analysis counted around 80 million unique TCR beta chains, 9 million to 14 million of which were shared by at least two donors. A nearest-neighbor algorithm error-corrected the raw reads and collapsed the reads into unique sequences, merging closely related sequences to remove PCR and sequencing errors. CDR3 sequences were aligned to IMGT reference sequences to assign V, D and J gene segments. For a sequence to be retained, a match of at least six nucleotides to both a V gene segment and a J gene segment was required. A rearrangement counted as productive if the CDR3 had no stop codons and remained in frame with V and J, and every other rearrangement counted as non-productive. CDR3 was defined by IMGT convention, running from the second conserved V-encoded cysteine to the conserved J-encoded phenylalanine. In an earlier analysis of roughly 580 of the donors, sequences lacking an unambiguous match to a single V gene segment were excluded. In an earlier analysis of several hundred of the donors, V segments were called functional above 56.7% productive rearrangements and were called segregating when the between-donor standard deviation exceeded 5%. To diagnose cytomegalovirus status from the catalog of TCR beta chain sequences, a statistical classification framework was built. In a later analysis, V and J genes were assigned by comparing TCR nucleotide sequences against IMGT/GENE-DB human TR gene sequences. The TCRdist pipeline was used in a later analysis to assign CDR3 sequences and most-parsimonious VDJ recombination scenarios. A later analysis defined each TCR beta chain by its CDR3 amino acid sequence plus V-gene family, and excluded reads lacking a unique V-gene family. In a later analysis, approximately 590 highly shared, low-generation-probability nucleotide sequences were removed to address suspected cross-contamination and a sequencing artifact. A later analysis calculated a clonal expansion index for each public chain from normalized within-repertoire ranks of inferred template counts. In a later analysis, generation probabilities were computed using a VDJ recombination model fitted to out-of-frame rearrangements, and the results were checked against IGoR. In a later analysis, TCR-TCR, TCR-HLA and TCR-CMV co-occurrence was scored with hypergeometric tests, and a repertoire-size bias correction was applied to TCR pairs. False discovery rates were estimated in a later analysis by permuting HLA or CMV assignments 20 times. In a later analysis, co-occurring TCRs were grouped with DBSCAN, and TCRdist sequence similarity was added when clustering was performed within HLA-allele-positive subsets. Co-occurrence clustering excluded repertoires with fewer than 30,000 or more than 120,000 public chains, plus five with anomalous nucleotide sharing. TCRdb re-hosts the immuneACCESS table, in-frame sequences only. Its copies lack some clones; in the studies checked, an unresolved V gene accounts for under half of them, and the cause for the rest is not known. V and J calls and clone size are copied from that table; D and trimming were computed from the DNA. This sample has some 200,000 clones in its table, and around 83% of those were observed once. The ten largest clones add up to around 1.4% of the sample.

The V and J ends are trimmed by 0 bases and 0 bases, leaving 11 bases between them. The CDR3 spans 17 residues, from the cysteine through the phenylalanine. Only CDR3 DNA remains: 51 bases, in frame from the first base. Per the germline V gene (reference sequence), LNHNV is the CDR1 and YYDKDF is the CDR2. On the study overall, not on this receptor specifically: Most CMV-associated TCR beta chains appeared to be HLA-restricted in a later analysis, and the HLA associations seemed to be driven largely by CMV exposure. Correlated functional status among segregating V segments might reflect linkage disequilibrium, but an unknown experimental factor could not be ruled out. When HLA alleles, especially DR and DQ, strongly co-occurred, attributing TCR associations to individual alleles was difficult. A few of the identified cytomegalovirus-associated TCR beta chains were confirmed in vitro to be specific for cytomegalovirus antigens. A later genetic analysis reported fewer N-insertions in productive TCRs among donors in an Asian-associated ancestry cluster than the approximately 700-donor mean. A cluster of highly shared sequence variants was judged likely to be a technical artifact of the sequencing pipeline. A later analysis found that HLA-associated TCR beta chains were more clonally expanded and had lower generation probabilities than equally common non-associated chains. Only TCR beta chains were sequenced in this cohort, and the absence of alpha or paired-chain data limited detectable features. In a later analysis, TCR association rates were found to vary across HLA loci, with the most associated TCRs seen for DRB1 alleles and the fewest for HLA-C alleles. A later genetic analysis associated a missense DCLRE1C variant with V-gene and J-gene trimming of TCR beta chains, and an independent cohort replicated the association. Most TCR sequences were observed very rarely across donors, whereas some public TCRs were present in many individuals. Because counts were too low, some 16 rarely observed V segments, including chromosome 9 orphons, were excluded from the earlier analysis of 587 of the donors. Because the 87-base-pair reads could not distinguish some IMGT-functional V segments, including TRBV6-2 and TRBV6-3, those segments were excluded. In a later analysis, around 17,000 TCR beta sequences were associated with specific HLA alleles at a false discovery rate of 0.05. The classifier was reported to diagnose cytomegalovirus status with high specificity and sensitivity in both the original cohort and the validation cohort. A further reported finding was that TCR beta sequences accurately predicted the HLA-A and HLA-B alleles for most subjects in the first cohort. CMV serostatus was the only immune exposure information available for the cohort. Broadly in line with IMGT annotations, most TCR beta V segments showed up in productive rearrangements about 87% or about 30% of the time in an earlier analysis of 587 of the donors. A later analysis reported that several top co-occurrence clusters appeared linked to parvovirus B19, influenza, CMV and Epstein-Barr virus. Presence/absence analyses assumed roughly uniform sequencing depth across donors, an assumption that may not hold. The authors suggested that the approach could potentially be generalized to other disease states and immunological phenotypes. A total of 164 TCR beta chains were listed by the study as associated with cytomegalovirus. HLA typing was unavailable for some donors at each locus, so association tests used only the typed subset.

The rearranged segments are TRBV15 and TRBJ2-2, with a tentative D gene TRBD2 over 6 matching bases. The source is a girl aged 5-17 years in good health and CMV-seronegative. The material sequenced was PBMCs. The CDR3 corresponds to CATSRDLGSANTGELFF. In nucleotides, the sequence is TGTGCCACCAGCAGAGATCTCGGGAGTGCGAACACCGGGGAGCTGTTTTTT. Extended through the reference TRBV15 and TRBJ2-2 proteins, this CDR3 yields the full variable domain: DAMVIQNPRYQVTQFGKPVTLSCSQTLNHNVMYWYQQKSSQAPKLLFHYYDKDFNNEADTPDNFQSRRPNTSFCFLDIRSPGLGDTAMYLCATSRDLGSANTGELFFGEGSRLTVL.